These 3 T cell receptor beta chains were sequenced from one sample in a study of long-term antiretroviral therapy in people with HIV. The immunoSEQ assay was v3.0, run at survey level. Repertoires were generated with immunoSEQ multiplex PCR, while TCRdb's copy carries only in-frame clones and drops some. The sample lists tens of thousands of clones, approximately 86% occurring once. The sequencing here drew on unsorted PBMCs, taken less than 4.7 years after starting antiretroviral therapy. Every receptor here comes from a man younger than 45 with HIV.

The chain combines TRBV4-2 with TRBJ2-3; 8 nucleotides agree with TRBD2. V lost 0 bases, J lost 4 bases, and 9 bases stayed unmatched. This CDR3 has 17 amino acids. The germline gives CDR1 LGHNA, CDR2 YNFKEQ. CDR3 amino acids: CASSQEAGVGGPDTQYF. CDR3 DNA sequence: TGTGCCAGCAGCCAAGAAGCGGGGGTAGGAGGGCCAGATACGCAGTATTTT.

V and J are TRBV4-3 and TRBJ2-1; 9 positions agree with TRBD2. The CDR3 sequence is 16 residues long. The trim removed 4 bases at V and 5 bases at J, leaving 9 bases unmatched. Germline V CDR1 and CDR2: LGHNA, YSLEER. Written as DNA, the CDR3 is TGCGCCAGCAGCCGCCTTAGCGGGAGTAAACACAATGAGCAGTTCTTC. It is translated as CASSRLSGSKHNEQFF.

V usage is TRBV6-5 and J usage is TRBJ1-3; no reliable D call. Trimming stripped 2 bases from V and 4 bases from J, with 9 bases between. From germline, CDR1 is MNHEY and CDR2 SVGAGI. The CDR3 length is 14 residues. The CDR3 reads CASSYRAGGNTIYF. The DNA for the CDR3 is TGTGCCAGCAGTTACAGGGCGGGGGGAAACACCATATATTTT.